Shown below are 24 T cell receptor beta chains from a single sample sequenced in a study of blood T cell repertoires in COVID-19. Sequenced by immunoSEQ multiplex PCR; TCRdb stores in-frame clones only, minus some. The sample records 150,000 to 200,000 clones, roughly 85% being singletons. The sample comprised peripheral blood. All receptors come from a human donor with acute or convalescent COVID-19. The donor label of this sample is uncertain.

This chain connects TRBV7-8 to TRBJ1-2, with 7 bases lining up with TRBD1. The ends lost 5 bases at V and 7 bases at J; junction bases unmatched: 19. The length of the CDR3 is 17 residues. CDR1 is SGHVS and CDR2 is FQNEAQ in the germline V gene. The CDR3 loop is CASSLSFNTGQRAGYTF. CDR3 bases: TGTGCCAGCAGCCTTAGTTTCAATACGGGACAGAGGGCTGGCTACACCTTC.

The chain uses TRBV7-3 and TRBJ2-3; 7 positions match TRBD1. Per germline, CDR1 SGHTA and CDR2 FQGTGA. The CDR3 is 16 residues long. V was clipped by 5 bases and J by 5 bases; unmatched bases: 13. CDR3 region: CASSPRQGNAQDTQYF. Here the CDR3 DNA reads TGTGCCAGCAGCCCTAGACAGGGAAACGCACAAGATACGCAGTATTTT.

This clone has just a few counts. The chain is built from TRBV5-1 and TRBJ2-3; 12 positions match TRBD1. V trimming: 3 bases; J trimming: 5 bases; junction bases outside the gene matches: 7. CDR1 is SGHRS, CDR2 YFSETQ, per germline. CDR3 size: 16 residues. The CDR3 DNA reads as TGCGCCAGCAGCTCCGGGGACAGGGGGCGGGGAGATACGCAGTATTTT. This codes for CASSSGDRGRGDTQYF.

V gene TRBV7-2 combines with J gene TRBJ2-1, with TRBD2 matching 9 bases. The CDR3 is 14 amino acids. Germline lookup yields CDR1 SGHTA and CDR2 FQGNSA. The ends lost 7 bases at V and 9 bases at J; junction bases unmatched: 10. The CDR3 is CASTLGGGAGEQFF. The CDR3 region has the DNA TGTGCCAGCACCTTGGGCGGGGGGGCAGGTGAGCAGTTCTTC.

This CDR3 reads CASSEWRGYTF. CDR3 DNA: TGTGCCAGCAGTGAATGGAGGGGCTACACCTTC. The chain employs TRBV2 and TRBJ1-2; D is unresolved. This CDR3 is 11 amino acids long. Between the trimmed V and J ends, which lost 2 bases and 8 bases, there was a span of 6 bases. Germline CDR1 reads SNHLY; CDR2 reads FYNNEI.

The chain links TRBV11-3 to TRBJ2-2; unclear D gene. Trimming took off 4 bases at V and 8 bases at J, with 11 bases between the two ends. This CDR3 spans 13 amino acids. Germline CDR1 SGHNT, CDR2 YENEEA. The CDR3: CASSSLPWGELFF. The CDR3 region has the DNA TGTGCCAGCAGCTCACTGCCTTGGGGGGAGCTGTTTTTT.

The V and J genes are TRBV2 and TRBJ2-7; no reliable D call. Trimming stripped 0 bases from V and 6 bases from J, with 9 bases between. The CDR3 spans 13 residues. The germline V gene has CDR1 SNHLY and CDR2 FYNNEI. The CDR3 loop reads CASSEAYRVEQYF. CDR3 coding DNA: TGTGCCAGCAGTGAAGCGTATCGGGTCGAGCAGTACTTC.

The chain employs TRBV27 and TRBJ2-5; D gene unclear. This CDR3 spans 16 amino acids. CDR1 is MNHEY and CDR2 is SMNVEV in the germline V gene (reference sequence). V lost 5 bases and J 1 base, leaving 17 bases between the germline ends. The CDR3 loop reads CASSPLGNIPQETQYF. The CDR3 nucleotides read TGTGCCAGCAGTCCCCTAGGCAACATACCCCAAGAGACCCAGTACTTC.

This chain joins TRBV19 and TRBJ1-4, with 8 bases lining up with TRBD1. With 9 bases clipped from V and 7 bases from J, the junction kept 13 bases outside the gene matches. This CDR3 spans 15 amino acids. CDR1 is LNHDA, CDR2 SQIVND, per germline (reference sequence). CDR3: CASHNPGGFGEKLFF. For the CDR3, the DNA is TGTGCCAGCCACAATCCAGGGGGCTTTGGTGAAAAACTGTTTTTT.

This chain uses TRBV7-9 with TRBJ2-7, with D maybe TRBD1 (6 bases). CDR1 and CDR2 from the germline V gene are SEHNR and FQNEAQ (reference sequence). The length of the CDR3 is 13 residues. Trimming shortened V by 3 bases and J by 1 base, and 7 bases separated the two germline ends. CDR3 in amino acids: CASSLDSSYEQYF. Written as DNA, the CDR3 is TGTGCCAGCAGCTTGGACAGTTCCTACGAGCAGTACTTC.

This chain links TRBV15 with TRBJ2-5; possibly TRBD1 for D (5 bases). Between the trimmed V and J ends, which lost 3 bases and 2 bases, there was a span of 16 bases. The CDR3 loop spans 16 amino acids. Per germline, CDR1 LNHNV and CDR2 YYDKDF (reference sequence). CDR3 sequence: CATSSLGEPLQETQYF. The CDR3 coding sequence is TGTGCCACCAGCAGTCTAGGGGAACCGTTACAAGAGACCCAGTACTTC.

This clone was observed a few times. The genes are TRBV5-1 and TRBJ1-4, with D possibly TRBD1 on 6 matching bases. This CDR3 contains 15 residues. CDR1 and CDR2 from the germline V gene are SGHRS and YFSETQ. The V and J ends lost 0 bases and 5 bases respectively, with 11 bases between them. The chain's CDR3 is CASSLESQGNEKLFF. The CDR3 DNA is TGCGCCAGCAGCTTGGAGTCGCAGGGGAATGAAAAACTGTTTTTT.

The chain uses TRBV2 and TRBJ2-3; TRBD2 aligns across 10 bases. The CDR3 is 14 residues long. V trimming: 8 bases; J trimming: 9 bases; junction bases outside the gene matches: 11. CDR1 is SNHLY, CDR2 FYNNEI, per germline. The CDR3 sequence: CASSSGGVLGTQYF. The CDR3 region has the DNA TGTGCCAGCTCGAGCGGGGGGGTACTTGGGACGCAGTATTTT.

The J gene is TRBJ2-1, the V gene TRBV14, with 9 bases lining up with TRBD2. The J segment lost 10 bases and the V segment lost 9 bases, leaving 22 bases of the junction unmatched. CDR3 length: 17 amino acids. CDR1 and CDR2 from the germline V gene are SGHDN and FVKESK. CDR3 bases: TGTGCCAGTGACCGCGGGGGGGGGCTAGGAGCGGTCAGGGAGCAGTTCTTC. Protein: CASDRGGGLGAVREQFF.

This clone was counted only a few times. The chain couples TRBV7-2 to TRBJ2-3; a possible D gene is TRBD2 (6 bases). The germline gives CDR1 SGHTA, CDR2 FQGNSA. Trimming took off 3 bases at V and 8 bases at J, with 15 bases between the two ends. This CDR3 spans 14 amino acids. CDR3 sequence (DNA): TGTGCCAGCAGCTTTTCTGGAACTAGCCTTACGCAGTATTTT. It encodes CASSFSGTSLTQYF.

This chain links TRBV29-1 with TRBJ1-5; 9 positions match TRBD1. There are 17 residues in the CDR3. Germline V lookup: CDR1 SQVTM, CDR2 ANQGSEA. CDR3 in amino acids: CTAGNRGPLCSNQPQHF. The CDR3, as DNA: TGCACCGCGGGGAACAGGGGGCCGCTTTGTAGCAATCAGCCCCAGCATTTT. Combining the CDR3 with reference TRBV29-1 and TRBJ1-5 gives the whole variable domain SAVISQKPSRDICQRGTSLTIQCQVDSQVTMMFWYRQQPGQSLTLIATANQGSEATYESGFVIDKFPISRPNLTFSTLTVSNMSPEDSSIYLCTAGNRGPLCSNQPQHFGDGTRLSIL.

The chain carries TRBV18 and TRBJ1-5; D uncertain. CDR1 and CDR2 (germline): KGHSH, LQKENI. Trimming pared 1 base from V and 5 bases from J, leaving 6 bases between. There are 13 residues in the CDR3. This chain's CDR3 is CASSPQGDQPQHF. CDR3 coding DNA: TGTGCCAGCTCACCACAGGGAGATCAGCCCCAGCATTTT.

V usage is TRBV11-3 and J usage is TRBJ2-4, with 7 bases identical to TRBD1. The length of the CDR3 is 16 residues. V lost 5 bases, J lost 0 bases, and 7 bases stayed unmatched. The germline CDR1 and CDR2 sequences are SGHNT and YENEEA. CDR3 nucleotides: TGTGCCAGCAGCCCCAGACAGGGCATAGCCAAAAACATTCAGTACTTC. It yields the protein CASSPRQGIAKNIQYF.

The chain is built from TRBV18 and TRBJ1-1; 7 nucleotides agree with TRBD1. The CDR3 loop spans 18 amino acids. Germline CDR1 KGHSH, CDR2 LQKENI. V trimming: 4 bases; J trimming: 0 bases; junction bases outside the gene matches: 14. CDR3 residues: CASSLRQGRTSMNTEAFF. DNA of the CDR3: TGTGCCAGCTCACTCAGACAGGGCCGGACCTCCATGAACACTGAAGCTTTCTTT.

This clone has more than one count but fewer than ten. This chain links TRBV28 with TRBJ2-3, with 7 nucleotides matching TRBD2. The CDR3 extends over 14 amino acids. Germline assignment: CDR1 MDHEN and CDR2 SYDVKM. After removal of 2 bases from V and 6 bases from J, the junction contained 5 bases not matched to a gene. The CDR3 nucleotides read TGTGCCAGCAGTTTAGCGGGGGACGGCGATACGCAGTATTTT. Protein product: CASSLAGDGDTQYF.

This clone was counted once. The chain employs TRBV5-1 and TRBJ1-3, with 7 bases lining up with TRBD1. Trimming took 3 bases from V and 0 from J; bases not matched to a gene: 9. CDR3 length: 17 amino acids. CDR1 is SGHRS, CDR2 YFSETQ, per germline. The CDR3 coding sequence is TGCGCCAGCAGCTCCACGACAGGGTCGAGCTCTGGAAACACCATATATTTT. It is translated as CASSSTTGSSSGNTIYF. The complete variable domain, with remaining parts taken from reference TRBV5-1 and TRBJ1-3, reads KAGVTQTPRYLIKTRGQQVTLSCSPISGHRSVSWYQQTPGQGLQFLFEYFSETQRNKGNFPGRFSGRQFSNSRSEMNVSTLELGDSALYLCASSSTTGSSSGNTIYFGEGSWLTVV.

J is TRBJ2-1 and V is TRBV3-1 (or the pseudogene TRBV3-2); TRBD2 agrees at 8 bases. Germline V gene data show CDR1 as LGHDT and CDR2 as YNNKEL (reference sequence). Losses at the gene ends were 1 base for V and 7 bases for J; bases not matched to a gene: 9. The CDR3 extends over 16 amino acids. CDR3 residues: CASSQGTGGVGNEQFF. CDR3 nucleotides: TGTGCCAGCAGCCAAGGGACCGGGGGGGTCGGTAATGAGCAGTTCTTC.

This chain joins TRBV11-2 and TRBJ2-5; 7 nucleotides line up with TRBD1. With 3 bases clipped from V and 1 base from J, the junction kept 2 bases outside the gene matches. This CDR3 is 14 amino acids long. Germline V gene lookup returns CDR1 SGHAT and CDR2 FQNNGV. The CDR3 protein is CASSFRDSQETQYF. The CDR3 region has the DNA TGTGCCAGCAGCTTTAGGGACAGCCAAGAGACCCAGTACTTC.

This clone was found a few times. The chain joins TRBV5-1 to TRBJ1-2; a weak D match, TRBD1 (5 bases). Germline V gene sequence: CDR1 SGHRS, CDR2 YFSETQ. Trimming removed 6 bases from V and 6 bases from J, with 12 bases in between. This CDR3 region has 12 residues. Here the CDR3 reads CASTRTLDGYTF. In nucleotides, the CDR3 is TGCGCCAGCACCCGGACACTGGATGGCTACACCTTC.